Listed below are T cell receptor beta chains from one sample, sequenced in a study of blood T cell repertoires in COVID-19. TCRdb's table, derived via immunoSEQ multiplex PCR, lists solely in-frame clones and lacks some. Of 200,000 to 300,000 clones listed, around 90% are singletons. Sequenced material: peripheral blood. These TCRs come from a person aged 18 to 30 with COVID-19, enrolled during active disease. Both conserved end residues are part of each CDR3. D genes are given only for firm matches. A row's size may be missing; if present it is once, few, many or a size class.

>NA|TRBV10-3|TRBJ1-1|NA
CAISEVASEAFF
TGTGCCATCAGTGAGGTAGCGAGTGAAGCTTTCTTT
>NA|TRBV6-1|TRBJ1-2|NA
CASSERGADGYTF
TGTGCCAGCAGTGAACGGGGGGCCGATGGCTACACCTTC
>few|TRBV18|TRBJ2-7|NA
CASSPRTEPYEQYF
TGTGCCAGCTCACCTAGGACAGAGCCCTACGAGCAGTACTTC
>NA|TRBV2|TRBJ1-2|NA
CASSEGGGYGYTF
TGTGCCAGCAGTGAGGGAGGGGGCTATGGCTACACCTTC
>NA|TRBV5-6|TRBJ1-2|TRBD1
CASSLIGGQGIYGYTF
TGTGCCAGCAGCTTAATAGGGGGACAGGGGATCTATGGCTACACCTTC
>NA|TRBV6-6|TRBJ2-7|TRBD1
CASSYSSGQGFYEQYF
TGTGCCAGCAGTTACTCCTCCGGACAGGGGTTCTACGAGCAGTACTTC
>NA|TRBV4-3|TRBJ2-1|NA
CASSQESAVSASYNEQFF
TGCGCCAGCAGCCAAGAAAGCGCCGTTAGCGCCTCCTACAATGAGCAGTTCTTC
>few|TRBV5-6|TRBJ1-5|NA
CASSWWGEGQPQHF
TGTGCCAGCAGCTGGTGGGGGGAAGGACAGCCCCAGCATTTT
>NA|TRBV19|TRBJ2-7|TRBD2
CASSISGIAYEQYF
TGTGCCAGTAGTATTAGCGGGATTGCCTACGAGCAGTACTTC
>NA|TRBV11-3|TRBJ2-5|TRBD2
CASSRGGTRGETQYF
TGTGCCAGCAGCCGCGGGGGGACTAGAGGGGAGACCCAGTACTTC
>NA|TRBV15|TRBJ2-5|TRBD2
CATRETAGGAQYF
TGTGCCACCAGAGAGACAGCGGGAGGTGCCCAGTACTTC
>NA|TRBV5-1|TRBJ2-2|NA
CASSTQPGGNTGELFF
TGCGCCAGCAGCACCCAACCGGGTGGGAACACCGGGGAGCTGTTTTTT
>NA|TRBV6-6|TRBJ2-2|NA
CASRTGANTGELFF
TGTGCCAGCAGGACGGGGGCGAACACCGGGGAGCTGTTTTTT
>NA|TRBV11-1|TRBJ1-5|NA
CASSNGGQPQHF
TGTGCCAGCAGTAATGGGGGGCAGCCCCAGCATTTT
>few|TRBV14|TRBJ2-5|NA
CASSLRSGLETQYF
TGTGCCAGCAGCCTTCGTTCGGGTCTGGAGACCCAGTACTTC
>NA|TRBV29-1|TRBJ2-7|TRBD1
CSVHGTEQYEQYF
TGCAGCGTTCACGGGACAGAGCAATACGAGCAGTACTTC
>NA|TRBV5-4|TRBJ1-1|NA
CASSFYGGASEAFF
TGTGCCAGCAGCTTCTATGGGGGCGCATCTGAAGCTTTCTTT
>NA|TRBV2|TRBJ2-1|NA
CASREGNEQFF
TGTGCCAGCAGGGAGGGCAATGAGCAGTTCTTC
>NA|TRBV4-1|TRBJ2-7|TRBD2
CASSQVGLAGGMSSYEQYF
TGCGCCAGCAGCCAAGTAGGACTAGCGGGAGGGATGAGCTCCTACGAGCAGTACTTC
>NA|TRBV28|TRBJ1-1|TRBD1
CASTGAFDTEAFF
TGTGCCAGTACAGGGGCGTTTGACACTGAAGCTTTCTTT
>NA|TRBV9|TRBJ2-1|NA
CASSVGSFDGGHSYNEQFF
TGTGCCAGCAGCGTAGGGTCTTTTGATGGCGGGCACTCCTACAATGAGCAGTTCTTC
>NA|TRBV5-1|TRBJ1-6|NA
CASSPTADTNSPLHF
TGCGCCAGCAGCCCCACAGCAGATACTAATTCACCCCTCCACTTT
>NA|TRBV6-4|TRBJ2-2|TRBD2
CASSRLAGDTGELFF
TGTGCCAGCTCCAGACTAGCGGGGGACACCGGGGAGCTGTTTTTT
>NA|TRBV7-2|TRBJ2-7|NA
CASSLGTSFEQYF
TGTGCCAGCAGCTTAGGGACAAGTTTCGAGCAGTACTTC
>NA|TRBV6-2/TRBV6-3|TRBJ1-4|NA
CASSRPGGATNEKLFF
TGTGCCAGCAGCAGACCCGGCGGGGCAACTAATGAAAAACTGTTTTTT
>NA|TRBV18|TRBJ1-1|TRBD1
CASSPAGGPYTEAFF
TGTGCCAGCTCACCAGCAGGGGGCCCGTACACTGAAGCTTTCTTT
>NA|TRBV11-2|TRBJ2-3|NA
CASSREGGSTDTQYF
TGTGCCAGCAGCCGGGAAGGCGGCAGCACAGATACGCAGTATTTT
>NA|TRBV9|TRBJ1-1|NA
CASSPSWGGGTEAFF
TGTGCCAGCAGCCCATCCTGGGGAGGGGGCACTGAAGCTTTCTTT
>NA|TRBV9|TRBJ1-3|TRBD1
CASSVGTGMGNTIYF
TGTGCCAGCAGCGTAGGGACAGGGATGGGAAACACCATATATTTT
>NA|TRBV2|TRBJ1-2|NA
CASSDGSQRGYTF
TGTGCCAGCAGTGACGGATCCCAGAGGGGCTACACCTTC
>NA|TRBV2|TRBJ2-1|TRBD1
CASSGGGQQNSYNEQFF
TGTGCCAGCAGTGGTGGGGGACAGCAAAACTCCTACAATGAGCAGTTCTTC
>few|TRBV9|TRBJ2-7|NA
CASSVDWQGWYEQYF
TGTGCCAGCAGCGTAGATTGGCAGGGCTGGTACGAGCAGTACTTC
>NA|TRBV11-3|TRBJ1-2|TRBD1
CASSRTPGQGLRAGGYTF
TGTGCCAGCAGCCGGACCCCGGGACAGGGGTTGCGGGCGGGTGGCTACACCTTC
>NA|TRBV7-9|TRBJ2-1|NA
CASSPQGPHSYNEQFF
TGTGCCAGCAGCCCCCAGGGCCCCCACTCCTACAATGAGCAGTTCTTC
>NA|TRBV10-3|TRBJ2-7|NA
CAISESSSGYEQYF
TGTGCCATCAGTGAGTCGAGTAGCGGCTACGAGCAGTACTTC
>once|TRBV4-1|TRBJ1-1|NA
CASSRIGVNTEAFF
TGCGCCAGCAGCCGCATAGGGGTGAACACTGAAGCTTTCTTT
>NA|TRBV5-4|TRBJ2-7|TRBD2
CASSSHRTSAYEQYF
TGTGCCAGCAGCTCCCATCGGACTAGCGCCTACGAGCAGTACTTC
>NA|TRBV15|TRBJ1-1|NA
CATSRERAGQTEAFF
TGTGCCACCAGCAGAGAACGGGCAGGACAGACTGAAGCTTTCTTT
>NA|TRBV2|TRBJ2-1|NA
CASSRTTQQFF
TGTGCCAGCAGCCGGACTACACAGCAGTTCTTC
>NA|TRBV7-9|TRBJ2-7|NA
CASSRGHSYEQYF
TGTGCCAGCAGCCGGGGACACTCCTACGAGCAGTACTTC
>NA|TRBV12-3/TRBV12-4|TRBJ2-2|TRBD1
CASNRGNTGELFF
TGTGCCAGCAACAGGGGTAACACCGGGGAGCTGTTTTTT
>few|TRBV21-1|TRBJ2-2|NA
CASSKAPSGQVNKRELFF
TGTGCCAGCAGCAAAGCCCCCTCGGGACAGGTAAACAAAAGGGAGCTGTTTTTT
>NA|TRBV28|TRBJ2-7|NA
CASSPGTINYEQYF
TGTGCCAGCAGTCCCGGGACAATTAACTACGAGCAGTACTTC
>NA|TRBV5-1|TRBJ2-3|NA
CASSPGRNTDTQYF
TGCGCCAGCAGCCCCGGGAGAAACACAGATACGCAGTATTTT
>NA|TRBV5-1|TRBJ2-5|TRBD1
CASSLGQGAETQYF
TGCGCCAGCAGCCTCGGACAGGGAGCAGAGACCCAGTACTTC
>NA|TRBV4-1|TRBJ1-1|NA
CASSPGPSQGMNTEAFF
TGCGCCAGCAGCCCCGGACCTTCCCAGGGGATGAACACTGAAGCTTTCTTT
>NA|TRBV21-1|TRBJ1-1|NA
CASSIPPDRGKRMNTEAFF
TGTGCCAGCAGCATACCCCCCGACAGGGGAAAAAGAATGAACACTGAAGCTTTCTTT